This T cell receptor beta chain was documented in a study of shared clonotypes between healthy human individuals (TCRdb year 2020). At the level of the whole study: The cohort comprised a couple of women and a few men aged 18 to 49 years. To estimate repertoire size and how much clonotype sharing occurs between individuals, the study deeply sequenced the blood TCR repertoires of roughly 5 healthy adults. Each donor's leukapheresis produced roughly between about 0.9 and 9.5 billion PBMCs. To increase sequencing depth and limit assay-specific biases, different laboratories used diverse techniques to prepare libraries and sequence TCR repertoires. Per donor, three plates each were used for CD4 naive and CD4 memory, two for CD8 naive, and one for CD8 memory.

In the case of this clone: The target of this receptor is not known. There are no base qualities to consult, and no much larger clone falls within one base.

On the study overall, not on this receptor specifically: Incomplete sequencing was indicated by rarefaction of sorted-subset datasets, despite the large sequencing depth. Only blood was sampled, and tissue TCR repertoires likely differ from those in blood. Because the study included a small number of donors, the genetic and exposure-history diversity represented was limited. Estimated clonotype richness was generally larger for naive than for memory subsets. Based on pairwise subsampling, the degree of clonotype sharing among donors was expected to be affected by sequencing depth. Sharing across four donors was observed for 5% to 6.5% of naive CD4, 3% to 3.5% of naive CD8, about 2.3% of memory CD4, and roughly 0.43% of memory CD8 clonotypes. Compared with non-shared clonotypes, clonotypes shared by all four sorted-subset donors had higher generation probabilities.

TCR CDR3 regions were amplified from genomic DNA by multiplex PCR using the deep immunoSEQ assay. For each cell subset, the extracted genomic DNA was distributed evenly across all wells of several immunoSEQ 96-well plates, and each plate served as one replicate. For sorted subsets, around 200 ng genomic DNA, equal to 30,000 to 35,000 T cell genomes, was loaded into each replicate PCR. The purified libraries were quantified using a Qubit 3.0 fluorometer, sized with a Bioanalyzer 2100, and then quantified again using the KAPA Library Quantification kit. Every immunoSEQ 96-well plate was sequenced on a dedicated single-read 150-cycle Illumina NextSeq 550 flow cell. As for the authors' bioinformatics: Because only junctional sequences without quality scores were contained in the immunoSEQ output, filtering matching that applied to full-length reads could not be performed. Sequences were annotated with PyIR, a Python wrapper for IgBLAST v1.9, using IMGT germline references to assign V/J genes and CDR3. Reads were removed for weak V/J assignments (E-value above 1e-6), missing CDR3, stop codons, out-of-frame junctions, or ambiguous translated residues. V3J clonotypes were defined by identical inferred V gene, J gene, and CDR3 amino acid sequence. Percentage overlap between repertoires was calculated by dividing the number of shared unique clonotypes by the size of the smaller repertoire. Richness of each repertoire was evaluated using RTK rarefaction, the Chao1 estimator, and Recon v2.1 estimates of unobserved clonotypes. Generation probabilities were computed with OLGA for all TCRbeta clonotypes obtained by the gDNA method from a handful of donors. Here the immuneACCESS table is served through TCRdb, limited to in-frame sequences with V and J called. Missing clones are a known gap in these copies; in checked studies unresolved V genes cover under half, and the rest lacks a known reason. V and J calls plus clone size are reproduced from that table; the DNA served to infer D and trimming. This sample lists about 1 million clones; approximately 70% were detected once. Of the sample, nearly 1.5% is held by the ten largest clones.

The donors were healthy, HIV-negative adults who had no recently reported acute infections or vaccinations. Only Caucasian adults living in Nashville, Tennessee, USA were represented among the donors. CD4+ T cells were enriched by magnetic negative selection, after which naive cells were positively selected on CD45RA and the negative fraction was taken as the memory subset. Blood was collected by leukapheresis, and PBMCs were isolated by Ficoll-Histopaque density gradient centrifugation and then cryopreserved in liquid nitrogen vapor phase. Analytical flow cytometry was used to check the purity and quantity of every magnetically sorted T cell population. Each sorted fraction had its genomic DNA isolated and then quantified by UV absorbance on a Nanodrop 2000c. The source of this sequence is a man between 18 and 29 years old in good health. The specimen was memory CD4+ T cells sorted from blood. The sample's cell subset or site, from its label and the paper: CD45RA-negative fraction.

The CDR3 amino acid sequence is: CASSFDSGRGDEQFF. The nucleotides are TGTGCCAGCAGCTTTGATAGCGGGAGAGGGGATGAGCAGTTCTTC. The chain couples TRBV11-2 to TRBJ2-1; TRBD2 lines up with 9 middle nucleotides. Trimmed from V: 3 bases; trimmed from J: 8 bases; junction bases lacking a gene match: 8. Taken from the germline V gene, the CDR1 and CDR2 loops are SGHAT and FQNNGV. From the cysteine up to the phenylalanine, the CDR3 has a length of 15 residues. The sequence is cut down to CDR3 DNA, 45 bases in frame from base 1. Reference TRBV11-2 and TRBJ2-1 proteins supply the regions before and after the CDR3; the full variable domain is: EAGVAQSPRYKIIEKRQSVAFWCNPISGHATLYWYQQILGQGPKLLIQFQNNGVVDDSQLPKDRFSAERLKGVDSTLKIQPAKLEDSAVYLCASSFDSGRGDEQFFGPGTRLTVL.